This T cell receptor beta chain was obtained from a study of T cells in Graves' hyperthyroidism and ophthalmopathy. Amplification of TCR beta CDR3 regions was performed using RNA transcripts as template. The study used the HTBI primer set for a first-round RT-PCR of the TCR CDR3. TCRdb reprocessed the multiplex PCR reads via MiXCR and lists one record per CDR3 protein. The table lists around 190,000 distinct CDR3 sequences, about 17% of them singletons. This clonotype was found many times. The CDR3 is made up of 16 amino acids. Trimming removed 3 bases from V and 0 bases from J, with 12 bases in between. CDR1 is KGHSH and CDR2 is LQKENI in the germline V gene.

The source is a woman aged 45-59 years with Graves' hyperthyroidism. The sequenced material came from blood. The genes are TRBV18 and TRBJ2-1; D may be TRBD2 (6 bases). In nucleotides, the CDR3 is TGTGCCAGCTCACCGGCGGGATCCCTCTCCTACAATGAGCAGTTCTTC. Protein: CASSPAGSLSYNEQFF.